Each of the 16 T cell receptor beta chains below was sequenced from the same sample in a study of CD8+ T cells in alopecia areata. RNA extraction was followed by reverse transcription into cDNA, which acted as the sequencing template. Using immunoSEQ multiplex PCR, the repertoire was profiled, and TCRdb retains in-frame clones only, with some absent. The data contain approximately 98,000 clones, roughly 64% of them singletons. The sample taken for sequencing was CD8+ T cells sorted from blood. The source of these receptors is a human donor in good health.

The V gene is TRBV6-5, the J gene TRBJ2-2; D remains unclear. This CDR3 is 13 amino acids long. The V end lost 7 bases, the J end lost 1 base, and 7 bases lay between the germline ends. The germline CDR1 and CDR2 sequences are MNHEY and SVGAGI. The CDR3 nucleotides read TGTGCCAGCATGGCTGAGAACACCGGGGAGCTGTTTTTT. Amino acids: CASMAENTGELFF.

The CDR3 region is CASSPGVLAGMSTDTQYF. In nucleotides, the CDR3 is TGTGCCAGCAGCCCTGGCGTACTAGCGGGGATGAGCACAGATACGCAGTATTTT. This chain uses TRBV5-6 with TRBJ2-3; TRBD2 agrees at 10 bases. Germline trimming cut 4 bases from V and 0 bases from J; bases unmatched to any gene: 11. The germline V gene has CDR1 SGHDT and CDR2 YYEEEE. The CDR3 has 18 residues. Full variable domain (outside the CDR3, taken from reference TRBV5-6 and TRBJ2-3): DAGVTQSPTHLIKTRGQQVTLRCSPKSGHDTVSWYQQALGQGPQFIFQYYEEEERQRGNFPDRFSGHQFPNYSSELNVNALLLGDSALYLCASSPGVLAGMSTDTQYFGPGTRLTVL.

This chain links TRBV5-6 with TRBJ2-2; weak D call: TRBD2 (5 bases). The germline V gene has CDR1 SGHDT and CDR2 YYEEEE. Trimming cost V 0 bases and J 7 bases, with 10 bases left between them. The CDR3 extends over 14 amino acids. CDR3 in DNA: TGTGCCAGCAGCTTGGGGCAGCGGATCGGGGAGCTGTTTTTT. Amino acids: CASSLGQRIGELFF.

The CDR3 sequence is CASSPAGRGGTGELFF. Here the CDR3 DNA reads TGTGCCAGCAGCCCGGCGGGCAGGGGAGGAACCGGGGAGCTGTTTTTT. This chain connects TRBV7-8 to TRBJ2-2; D is possibly TRBD1 or TRBD2 (6 bases each). Germline CDR1 reads SGHVS; CDR2 reads FQNEAQ. V lost 5 bases and J lost 5, with 18 bases in between. The CDR3 consists of 16 residues. Supplemented by reference TRBV7-8 and TRBJ2-2, the full variable domain reads GAGVSQSPRYKVAKRGQDVALRCDPISGHVSLFWYQQALGQGPEFLTYFQNEAQLDKSGLPSDRFFAERPEGSVSTLKIQRTQQEDSAVYLCASSPAGRGGTGELFFGEGSRLTVL.

This clone was recorded a few times. The rearrangement links TRBV19 to TRBJ2-1; 7 bases agree with TRBD1. Germline V gene data show CDR1 as LNHDA and CDR2 as SQIVND (reference sequence). V shed 4 bases, J shed 3 bases, and the junction held 6 bases outside the gene matches. The CDR3 has 15 residues. Written as DNA, the CDR3 is TGTGCCAGTAGTAGACAGGGCCGCGGCTACAATGAGCAGTTCTTC. This encodes CASSRQGRGYNEQFF.

The rearrangement uses TRBV27 and TRBJ1-4; a possible D gene is TRBD1 (5 bases). The CDR3 contains 13 residues. V dropped 6 bases and J dropped 5 bases, with 10 bases sitting between them. CDR1 is MNHEY and CDR2 is SMNVEV in the germline V gene (reference sequence). As DNA, the CDR3 is TGTGCCAGCAGCTCGGGGGGGAATGAAAAACTGTTTTTT. Residues: CASSSGGNEKLFF.

V gene TRBV23-1 combines with J gene TRBJ2-6; D gene uncertain. TRBV23-1 is identified as an open reading frame with a role that is uncertain. The CDR3 spans 16 residues. V lost 7 bases to trimming and J lost 1 base, with 14 bases between them. CDR3 sequence reads: CASTHHLPSGANVLTF. The CDR3 DNA sequence: TGCGCCAGCACCCATCACCTCCCGTCTGGGGCCAACGTCCTGACTTTC.

This clone has a handful of counts. V and J are TRBV6-1 and TRBJ2-7; TRBD1 aligns across 7 bases. V gave up 4 bases and J gave up 3 bases; unmatched junction bases: 6. Germline loops: CDR1 MNHNS, CDR2 SASEGT. The CDR3 spans 14 residues. CDR3 in amino acids: CASSGDGQDYEQYF. The CDR3 DNA reads TGTGCCAGCAGTGGGGACGGACAGGACTACGAGCAGTACTTC.

The rearrangement joins TRBV30 to TRBJ1-6; D is undetermined. The V gene's germline CDR1 is GTSNPN and CDR2 SVGIG (reference sequence). V was trimmed by 0 bases and J by 6 bases, leaving 9 bases between them. CDR3 length: 14 amino acids. The CDR3 sequence: CAWSVVVFNSPLHF. CDR3 in DNA: TGTGCCTGGAGTGTAGTGGTTTTTAATTCACCCCTCCACTTT.

This clone has only one observation. Written as DNA, the CDR3 is TGTGCCAGCAGCTTGCAGGGGATTAGCACAGATACGCAGTATTTT. Protein: CASSLQGISTDTQYF. This chain joins TRBV13 and TRBJ2-3; the D gene is possibly TRBD1 (6 bases). The germline CDR1 and CDR2 sequences are PRHDT and FYEKMQ (reference sequence). The CDR3 extends over 15 amino acids. The V and J ends lost 3 bases and 0 bases respectively, with 10 bases between them.

The genes are TRBV7-9 and TRBJ2-7; possible D gene TRBD2, 5 bases. Trimming removed 5 bases from V and 4 bases from J, with 9 bases in between. The CDR3 sequence is 12 residues long. Germline V CDR1 and CDR2: SEHNR, FQNEAQ (reference sequence). CDR3 sequence reads: CASSPSGYEQYF. DNA for the CDR3: TGTGCCAGCAGCCCTTCGGGGTACGAGCAGTACTTC.

The chain joins TRBV5-6 to TRBJ2-2; D unresolved. CDR1 is SGHDT and CDR2 is YYEEEE in the germline V gene. This CDR3 comprises 13 residues. The ends were cut back, 2 bases at V and 7 bases at J, with 9 bases in the middle. The CDR3, as DNA: TGTGCCAGCAGCTTCCCCACGGGCGGGGAGCTGTTTTTT. Protein sequence: CASSFPTGGELFF.

This clone was recorded a few times. The chain recombines TRBV7-9 with TRBJ2-7; 7 nucleotides align to TRBD2. CDR1 is SEHNR and CDR2 is FQNEAQ in the germline V gene (reference sequence). The V gene end was trimmed by 5 bases and the J gene end by 3 bases; junction bases not matched to a gene: 13. The CDR3 has 16 amino acids. Here the CDR3 DNA reads TGTGCCAGCAGCCAAGTTGAGTCGGGGGAGGGCTACGAGCAGTACTTC. Translation gives CASSQVESGEGYEQYF. Based on the CDR3 plus reference TRBV7-9 and TRBJ2-7, the full variable domain is DTGVSQNPRHKITKRGQNVTFRCDPISEHNRLYWYRQTLGQGPEFLTYFQNEAQLEKSRLLSDRFSAERPKGSFSTLEIQRTEQGDSAMYLCASSQVESGEGYEQYFGPGTRLTVT.

The rearrangement links TRBV6-6 to TRBJ2-5, with 10 nucleotides matching TRBD2. Germline V lookup: CDR1 MNHNY, CDR2 SVGAGI (reference sequence). V shed 4 bases, J shed 2 bases, and the junction held 4 bases outside the gene matches. The CDR3 is 15 residues long. CDR3 loop: CASSWGLAFQETQYF. CDR3 sequence (DNA): TGTGCCAGCAGTTGGGGACTAGCGTTTCAAGAGACCCAGTACTTC.

This chain links TRBV7-9 with TRBJ2-1; D call uncertain. Trimming pared 5 bases from V and 6 bases from J, leaving 20 bases between. This CDR3 has 16 amino acids. Looked up from germline, CDR1 is SEHNR and CDR2 is FQNEAQ (reference sequence). CDR3: CASSPIILVAGNEQFF. The CDR3 bases are TGTGCCAGCAGCCCCATCATCCTAGTTGCCGGCAATGAGCAGTTCTTC.

The V gene is TRBV5-6, the J gene TRBJ1-5; weak D call: TRBD1 (6 bases). The CDR3 is 13 residues long. The V end was cut by 3 bases, the J end by 11 bases, with 15 bases between. Germline CDR1 SGHDT, CDR2 YYEEEE. The CDR3 loop reads CASSYYLGGAQHF. The CDR3 DNA sequence: TGTGCCAGCAGCTACTATCTAGGGGGGGCCCAGCATTTT.